Listed below are T cell receptor beta chains from one sample, sequenced in a study of shared clonotypes between healthy human individuals. Clones were sequenced by immunoSEQ multiplex PCR, and TCRdb holds only the in-frame ones, with some missing. This table has about 750,000 clones, nearly 95% appearing once. The material sequenced was naive CD8+ T cells sorted from blood. These receptors all stem from a young man in good health. The CDR3 runs from the conserved cysteine through the conserved F or W. D genes are given only for firm matches. Clone size appears in some rows only: once, few, many, or a class for an expanded clone.

>.|TRBJ2-1|TRBD2|TRBV9
CASSVAGLADEQFF
TGTGCCAGCAGCGTAGCTGGGCTAGCGGATGAGCAGTTCTTC
>.|TRBJ1-5|.|TRBV9
CASSGRGDSNQPQHF
TGTGCCAGCAGCGGTCGTGGGGATAGCAATCAGCCCCAGCATTTT
>.|TRBJ2-2|TRBD2|TRBV7-9
CASSVGTSGSPGELFF
TGTGCCAGCAGCGTGGGGACTAGCGGGAGTCCCGGGGAGCTGTTTTTT
>.|TRBJ2-2|TRBD1|TRBV7-9
CASTQGAEGELFF
TGTGCCAGCACCCAGGGGGCGGAGGGAGAGCTGTTTTTT
>.|TRBJ2-1|TRBD1|TRBV2
CASRQGASYNEQFF
TGTGCCAGCAGACAGGGGGCGTCCTACAATGAGCAGTTCTTC
>.|TRBJ2-5|.|TRBV5-6
CASSPTGEETQYF
TGTGCCAGCAGCCCCACCGGGGAAGAGACCCAGTACTTC
>.|TRBJ2-5|TRBD1|TRBV11-2
CASSSTGQDQETQYF
TGTGCCAGCAGTTCCACCGGACAGGACCAAGAGACCCAGTACTTC
>.|TRBJ2-3|TRBD2|TRBV7-2
CASRPGLADYTDTQYF
TGTGCCAGCAGGCCGGGACTAGCGGACTACACAGATACGCAGTATTTT
>.|TRBJ1-2|.|TRBV6-5
CASSSQGGNGYTF
TGTGCCAGCAGTTCACAAGGGGGAAATGGCTACACCTTC
>.|TRBJ2-3|.|TRBV6-1
CASSEGAGSTDTQYF
TGTGCCAGCAGCGAAGGGGCAGGGAGCACAGATACGCAGTATTTT
>.|TRBJ2-5|.|TRBV6-4
CASSCPRGQETQYF
TGTGCCAGCAGTTGCCCTAGGGGTCAAGAGACCCAGTACTTC
>once|TRBJ2-7|TRBD2|TRBV30
CAWRETGLAVEQYF
TGTGCCTGGAGGGAAACGGGACTAGCGGTCGAGCAGTACTTC
>.|TRBJ2-2|.|TRBV7-9
CASSLSGNTGELFF
TGTGCCAGCAGCTTGAGCGGGAACACCGGGGAGCTGTTTTTT
>.|TRBJ1-3|.|TRBV19
CASSILAGYNTIYF
TGTGCCAGTAGTATACTGGCAGGGTACAACACCATATATTTT
>.|TRBJ2-6|.|TRBV2
CASRSLTSGANVLTF
TGTGCCAGCAGATCTCTAACCTCTGGGGCCAACGTCCTGACTTTC
>once|TRBJ2-1|TRBD2|TRBV9
CASSGPGLAAYNEQFF
TGTGCCAGCAGCGGACCTGGACTAGCCGCCTACAATGAGCAGTTCTTC
>.|TRBJ2-3|.|TRBV6-5
CASRAGKLTDTQYF
TGTGCCAGCAGGGCCGGGAAACTCACAGATACGCAGTATTTT
>few|TRBJ1-5|.|TRBV7-9
CASSLGGQPQHF
TGTGCCAGCAGCTTAGGGGGGCAGCCCCAGCATTTT
>.|TRBJ2-5|.|TRBV28
CASSYPIESRGTAQESQYF
TGTGCCAGCAGTTACCCAATCGAATCCCGCGGGACAGCTCAAGAGTCCCAGTACTTC
>.|TRBJ2-7|.|TRBV10-3
CAIRDSFGQYF
TGTGCCATCAGGGACTCTTTTGGGCAGTACTTC
>.|TRBJ2-3|TRBD2|TRBV27
CATRTSGGEDTQYF
TGTGCCACCAGGACTAGCGGGGGGGAAGATACGCAGTATTTT
>.|TRBJ2-2|.|TRBV5-5
CASSFFSSRGANTGELFF
TGTGCCAGCAGCTTTTTCTCCAGTCGGGGAGCGAACACCGGGGAGCTGTTTTTT
>.|TRBJ2-7|TRBD2|TRBV7-9
CASSLPTAGTSGHSDF
TGTGCCAGCAGCTTACCTACAGCCGGGACTAGCGGGCATTCAGACTTC
>once|TRBJ1-4|.|TRBV5-1
CASSLVQGTNEKLFF
TGCGCCAGCAGCTTGGTGCAGGGGACTAATGAAAAACTGTTTTTT
>.|TRBJ2-7|TRBD1|TRBV5-5
CASSPTTGESSYEQYF
TGTGCCAGCAGCCCCACCACAGGGGAGAGCTCCTACGAGCAGTACTTC
>.|TRBJ1-4|.|TRBV28
CASRKNMADNEKLFF
TGTGCCAGCAGAAAAAATATGGCAGATAATGAAAAACTGTTTTTT
>.|TRBJ2-7|.|TRBV11-2
CASNQGLGNEQYF
TGTGCCAGCAACCAGGGTTTAGGCAACGAGCAGTACTTC
>.|TRBJ2-7|TRBD2|TRBV7-6
CASSSGAGGLGYEQYF
TGTGCCAGCAGCTCCGGAGCGGGAGGGCTGGGGTACGAGCAGTACTTC
>.|TRBJ2-6|.|TRBV5-5
CASSLVAGANVLTF
TGTGCCAGCAGCTTGGTAGCTGGGGCCAACGTCCTGACTTTC